A single sample gave rise to the 21 T cell receptor beta chains below, sequenced in a study of T cells in Graves' hyperthyroidism and ophthalmopathy. There were TCR beta CDR3 regions amplified from RNA transcripts. HTBI primers were the set used in a first-round RT-PCR of the TCR CDR3. TCRdb processed the multiplex PCR reads anew with MiXCR; each CDR3 protein has one entry. The sample has around 300,000 distinct CDR3 sequences; nearly 15% are singletons. The material sequenced was blood. The receptors originated from a woman in her fifties or sixties with Graves' hyperthyroidism that later progressed to Graves' ophthalmopathy.

This clonotype appeared a few times. The chain combines TRBV15 with TRBJ1-2; maybe TRBD1 (6 bases). CDR3 length: 13 amino acids. Deletions cut 4 bases from V and 7 bases from J, with 13 bases between. CDR1 and CDR2 from the germline V gene are LNHNV and YYDKDF (reference sequence). CDR3 loop: CATSKTGIVGYTF. The DNA of the CDR3 is TGTGCCACCAGCAAAACAGGGATTGTTGGCTACACCTTC.

This clonotype has a count of ten or more. This chain connects TRBV10-3 to TRBJ2-7; 9 bases map to TRBD1. The germline CDR1 and CDR2 sequences are ENHRY and SYGVKD. The junction had 3 bases not matched to a gene; V was cut back by 0 bases and J by 0 bases. This CDR3 comprises 16 residues. CDR3 protein: CAISESWTGDSYEQYF. The DNA for the CDR3 is TGTGCCATCAGTGAGTCCTGGACAGGGGACTCCTACGAGCAGTACTTC.

This clonotype has ten or more counts. The chain couples TRBV6-1 to TRBJ1-2; D not certain. The V gene's germline CDR1 is MNHNS and CDR2 SASEGT. With 4 bases removed from V and 8 bases from J, the gap between germline ends came to 17 bases. This CDR3 is 14 amino acids long. CDR3 residues: CASSARGAREGYTF. The CDR3 DNA is TGTGCCAGCAGTGCACGCGGTGCCCGGGAAGGCTACACCTTC.

This rearrangement joins TRBV19 to TRBJ2-3; 11 bases are shared with TRBD2. Germline V gene data show CDR1 as LNHDA and CDR2 as SQIVND (reference sequence). Trimming cost V 6 bases and J 4 bases; bases outside gene matches: 9. CDR3 length: 16 amino acids. The DNA for the CDR3 is TGTGCCAGTAGAACAAGACTAGCGGGACTATCAGATACGCAGTATTTT. It yields the protein CASRTRLAGLSDTQYF.

In its sample, this clonotype was seen a few times. Its ends do not fully match the called genes, so a read error is possible. V is TRBV13 and J is TRBJ2-7; 9 bases line up with TRBD2. The length of the CDR3 is 17 residues. Germline-derived CDR1 and CDR2 are PRHDT and FYEKMQ (reference sequence). CDR3 sequence: CASSLGLAGGAGDEQCF. CDR3 nucleotides: TGTGCCAGCAGCTTAGGACTAGCGGGTGGGGCTGGAGACGAGCAGTGCTTC.

At least ten counts were recorded for this clonotype. The chain links TRBV20-1 to TRBJ1-5, with D maybe TRBD1 (5 bases). Trimming took 0 bases from V and 3 from J, leaving 9 bases between them. This CDR3 comprises 14 residues. Germline loops: CDR1 DFQATT, CDR2 SNEGSKA (reference sequence). CDR3 nucleotide sequence: TGCAGTGCTAGAGAACAGGCAAACAATCAGCCCCAGCATTTT. Translation: CSAREQANNQPQHF.

Comment on this clonotype: A read error may explain this, as a much larger clone is one base away. In this CDR3 the conserved last residue, phenylalanine or tryptophan, is missing, so a read error is likely. The rearrangement joins TRBV6-5 to TRBJ1-5; D is perhaps TRBD1 (6 bases). Trimming pared 4 bases from V and 3 bases from J, leaving 13 bases between. The CDR3 runs 15 residues. The germline gives CDR1 MNHEY, CDR2 SVGAGI. Here the CDR3 reads CASSLRGSDNQPQHL. The CDR3 region has the DNA TGTGCCAGCAGTTTAAGGGGGTCTGACAATCAGCCCCAGCATCTT.

The gene calls are TRBV6-2 or TRBV6-3 and TRBJ2-1; 7 nucleotides agree with TRBD1. Germline CDR1 reads MNHEY; CDR2 reads SVGEGT. This CDR3 region has 15 residues. The V and J ends lost 7 bases and 5 bases, in that order; junction bases with no gene match: 11. DNA of the CDR3: TGTGCCAGCACTCAAAGGGGACAGCCTCACAATGAGCAGTTCTTC. Its protein is CASTQRGQPHNEQFF.

The chain uses TRBV20-1 and TRBJ2-7; 11 bases align to TRBD2. V gave up 5 bases and J gave up 4 bases; unmatched junction bases: 7. The CDR3 runs 14 residues. Germline lookup yields CDR1 DFQATT and CDR2 SNEGSKA (reference sequence). The DNA for the CDR3 is TGCAGTGCTGTTACTAGCGGGAGTGGTTACGAGCAGTACTTC. Its translation is CSAVTSGSGYEQYF.

This clonotype came up many times. The chain links TRBV24-1 to TRBJ2-1, with D maybe TRBD2 (5 bases). The germline V gene has CDR1 KGHDR and CDR2 SFDVKD. Trimming pared 3 bases from V and 3 bases from J, leaving 5 bases between. This CDR3 is 13 amino acids long. The CDR3 DNA reads TGTGCCACCAGTGATCGGGACTACAATGAGCAGTTCTTC. Encoded protein: CATSDRDYNEQFF.

This clonotype was seen many times. CDR3 coding DNA: TGTGCCAGCAGACCACAGGGGAGCTCCTACGAGCAGTACTTC. It encodes CASRPQGSSYEQYF. The rearrangement uses TRBV28 and TRBJ2-7, with TRBD1 matching over 7 bases. Germline values: CDR1 MDHEN, CDR2 SYDVKM. The V gene end was trimmed by 6 bases and the J gene end by 0 bases; junction bases not matched to a gene: 5. This CDR3 region has 14 residues. Looking up the rest from reference TRBV28 and TRBJ2-7 gives the full variable domain: DVKVTQSSRYLVKRTGEKVFLECVQDMDHENMFWYRQDPGLGLRLIYFSYDVKMKEKGDIPEGYSVSREKKERFSLILESASTNQTSMYLCASRPQGSSYEQYFGPGTRLTVT.

Sample share makes this clonotype medium-sized. The genes are TRBV7-8 and TRBJ2-5; 12 positions match TRBD2. Trimming cost V 5 bases and J 6 bases; bases outside gene matches: 13. CDR3 length: 17 residues. CDR1 and CDR2 (germline): SGHVS, FQNEAQ. CDR3 loop: CASSPYPSGRALKTQYF. As DNA, the CDR3 is TGTGCCAGCAGCCCATACCCTAGCGGGAGGGCCCTGAAGACCCAGTACTTC.

The sample holds many counts of this clonotype. The chain joins TRBV2 to TRBJ2-7; no firm D call. The CDR3 loop spans 12 amino acids. Per the germline V gene, CDR1 is SNHLY and CDR2 is FYNNEI. Trimming took 6 bases from V and 3 from J, leaving 9 bases between them. The DNA of the CDR3 is TGTGCCAGCAGCGTAGGACGCTACGAGCAGTACTTC. Its translation: CASSVGRYEQYF. The full variable domain, in which reference TRBV2 and TRBJ2-7 provide the parts outside the CDR3, is EPEVTQTPSHQVTQMGQEVILRCVPISNHLYFYWYRQILGQKVEFLVSFYNNEISEKSEIFDDQFSVERPDGSNFTLKIRSTKLEDSAMYFCASSVGRYEQYFGPGTRLTVT.

The sample holds many counts of this clonotype. The rearrangement joins TRBV12-3 or TRBV12-4 to TRBJ1-1; no clear D gene. Trimming stripped 2 bases from V and 0 bases from J, with 7 bases between. There are 14 residues in the CDR3. This chain's CDR3 is CASSLKGMNTEAFF. The DNA of the CDR3 is TGTGCCAGCAGTTTAAAGGGCATGAACACTGAAGCTTTCTTT.

There are many counts of this clonotype. V and J are TRBV28 and TRBJ2-2, with D possibly called TRBD1 or TRBD2 (5 bases each). The length of the CDR3 is 16 residues. The germline CDR1 and CDR2 sequences are MDHEN and SYDVKM. Trimming cost V 8 bases and J 3 bases, with 19 bases left between them. CDR3 region: CASGTLDRRDTGELFF. For the CDR3, the DNA is TGTGCCAGCGGGACCTTGGACCGAAGGGACACCGGGGAGCTGTTTTTT.

This clonotype appeared many times. CDR3: CASSVREGPNIQYF. The DNA of the CDR3 is TGTGCCAGCAGCGTGAGGGAGGGGCCGAACATTCAGTACTTC. The chain combines TRBV27 with TRBJ2-4; TRBD2 aligns across 7 bases. CDR1 MNHEY and CDR2 SMNVEV come from the germline V gene (reference sequence). This CDR3 has 14 amino acids. The V and J ends lost 6 bases and 7 bases, in that order; junction bases with no gene match: 9.

This clonotype came up many times. The gene calls are TRBV15 and TRBJ2-7, with TRBD2 identical over 8 bases. Germline V CDR1 and CDR2: LNHNV, YYDKDF (reference sequence). V was pared by 0 bases and J by 6 bases, with 7 bases of the junction left unmatched. The CDR3 has 15 residues. The CDR3 DNA sequence: TGTGCCACCAGCAGAGATGGGGGGACTAGACGCGAGCAGTACTTC. Translated: CATSRDGGTRREQYF.

The chain is built from TRBV19 and TRBJ1-2; D not resolved. Germline V gives CDR1 LNHDA, CDR2 SQIVND (reference sequence). This CDR3 region has 15 residues. Trimming removed 4 bases from V and 2 bases from J, with 14 bases in between. The CDR3 DNA sequence: TGTGCCAGTAGTACTCCGCGGCGAGGGAACTATGGCTACACCTTC. Translation: CASSTPRRGNYGYTF. Full variable domain (missing parts from reference TRBV19 and TRBJ1-2): DGGITQSPKYLFRKEGQNVTLSCEQNLNHDAMYWYRQDPGQGLRLIYYSQIVNDFQKGDIAEGYSVSREKKESFPLTVTSAQKNPTAFYLCASSTPRRGNYGYTFGSGTRLTVV.

This chain's CDR3 is CASSPGGGRGLAGQETQYF. The DNA of the CDR3 is TGTGCCAGCAGTCCTGGAGGAGGAAGGGGACTAGCGGGACAAGAGACCCAGTACTTC. The chain recombines TRBV27 with TRBJ2-5, with 13 bases aligning to TRBD2. Germline V CDR1 and CDR2: MNHEY, SMNVEV (reference sequence). V was clipped by 5 bases and J by 2 bases; unmatched bases: 14. The CDR3 contains 19 residues.

The V gene is TRBV15, the J gene TRBJ1-5; a weak D match, TRBD1 (6 bases). This CDR3 has 14 residues. Per the germline V gene, CDR1 is LNHNV and CDR2 is YYDKDF (reference sequence). Trimming pared 4 bases from V and 0 bases from J, leaving 7 bases between. The CDR3 reads CATSTTGSNQPQHF. CDR3 bases: TGTGCCACCAGCACGACAGGTAGCAATCAGCCCCAGCATTTT. Drawing the rest from reference TRBV15 and TRBJ1-5, the complete variable domain is DAMVIQNPRYQVTQFGKPVTLSCSQTLNHNVMYWYQQKSSQAPKLLFHYYDKDFNNEADTPDNFQSRRPNTSFCFLDIRSPGLGDTAMYLCATSTTGSNQPQHFGDGTRLSIL.

This clonotype was observed many times. The V gene is TRBV5-8, the J gene TRBJ2-5; tentatively, D is TRBD2 (5 bases). In germline, CDR1 is SGHTS, CDR2 YDEGEE. This CDR3 is 13 amino acids long. Trimming removed 4 bases from V and 1 base from J, with 8 bases in between. The CDR3 region is CASSVSGQETQYF. DNA for the CDR3: TGTGCCAGCAGCGTAAGCGGCCAAGAGACCCAGTACTTC.